This T cell receptor beta chain was identified in a study of blood T cells in healthy people across ages. Background on the study: Using template switching, researchers captured about one barcoded beta molecule for each two T cells.

Alongside a J-beta primer mix, a sample-barcoded 5' primer served in a second PCR lasting 7 to 11 cycles. Each cDNA was tagged by a template-switch adaptor containing 12 random nucleotides. One entry per CDR3 protein, called by TCRdb with MiXCR from the 5' RACE reads. The sample includes roughly 1,500,000 distinct CDR3 sequences, about 32% of them seen just once. In germline, CDR1 is DFQATT, CDR2 SNEGSKA (reference sequence). V lost 5 bases and J 7 bases, leaving 17 bases between the germline ends. The CDR3 has 13 amino acids. Whole-study results and caveats: A roughly linear age-dependent decrease characterized TCR beta diversity per million T cells.

This clonotype came up once. Its antigen remains unidentified. Sequencing used blood. This chain uses TRBV20-1 with TRBJ1-2; weak D call: TRBD1 (6 bases). This receptor was identified in a woman under 40 in good health. Here the CDR3 DNA reads TGCAGTGCTTCCCGGGACACCGGGCGTGGCTACACCTTC. Translation: CSASRDTGRGYTF.